The 28 T cell receptor beta chains below all came from one sample that was sequenced in a study of identical twins. TCRdb ran MiXCR on the 5' RACE reads and lists one entry per CDR3 protein. Altogether about 690,000 distinct CDR3 sequences are present, over 5% being singletons, with the ten largest covering around 1.9%. Material: naive T cells sorted from blood. The source of these receptors is a man aged 18 to 29 in good health.

V gene TRBV6-4 combines with J gene TRBJ2-1, with D possibly matching TRBD2 (8 bases). CDR1 and CDR2 (germline): MRHNA, SNTAGT. This CDR3 has 16 residues. The germline V and J ends were trimmed by 3 bases and 2 bases, with 14 bases remaining between them. The CDR3 DNA sequence: TGTGCCAGCAGTGAAAACGGGAGGGGGCCCTACAATGAGCAGTTCTTC. Protein sequence: CASSENGRGPYNEQFF.

This clonotype was counted at least ten times. The V and J genes are TRBV12-3 or TRBV12-4 and TRBJ2-7; D perhaps matches TRBD2 (5 bases). The CDR3 covers 17 residues. Trimming removed 5 bases from V and 5 bases from J, with 25 bases in between. CDR3 sequence: CASSAYLGLAVSHEQYF. CDR3 coding DNA: TGTGCCAGCAGTGCCTACCTAGGGCTAGCTGTTAGCCACGAGCAGTACTTC.

The V and J genes are TRBV29-1 and TRBJ2-2; possibly TRBD1 or TRBD2 for D (6 bases each). In germline, CDR1 is SQVTM, CDR2 ANQGSEA. The CDR3 contains 13 residues. The ends were cut back, 2 bases at V and 5 bases at J, with 9 bases in the middle. CDR3 loop: CSVERGPTGELFF. The CDR3, as DNA: TGCAGCGTTGAACGGGGGCCGACCGGGGAGCTGTTTTTT.

Many counts were recorded for this clonotype. The chain joins TRBV12-3 or TRBV12-4 to TRBJ2-2, with 10 bases identical to TRBD2. The CDR3 length is 12 residues. The trim removed 10 bases at V and 6 bases at J, leaving 2 bases unmatched. CDR3 protein: CATGLAAGELFF. The CDR3 DNA reads as TGTGCCACCGGACTAGCGGCCGGGGAGCTGTTTTTT.

The rearrangement joins TRBV3-1 to TRBJ2-1; no definite D call. Looked up from germline, CDR1 is LGHDT and CDR2 is YNNKEL (reference sequence). V dropped 3 bases and J dropped 6 bases, with 12 bases sitting between them. The CDR3 sequence is 14 residues long. The DNA for the CDR3 is TGTGCCAGCAGCCACAAGGGATCGACCAATGAGCAGTTCTTC. Protein sequence: CASSHKGSTNEQFF.

This clonotype was counted at least ten times. The genes are TRBV27 and TRBJ2-1, with TRBD2 identical over 7 bases. CDR3 length: 17 amino acids. CDR1 and CDR2 (germline): MNHEY, SMNVEV (reference sequence). The trim removed 4 bases at V and 2 bases at J, leaving 11 bases unmatched. CDR3: CASSSQSGIYTYNEQFF. The CDR3 nucleotides read TGTGCCAGCAGTTCGCAAAGCGGGATTTATACCTACAATGAGCAGTTCTTC.

The table lists this clonotype with many counts. The chain couples TRBV27 to TRBJ2-5, with 8 bases identical to TRBD2. Trimming cost V 2 bases and J 8 bases; bases outside gene matches: 4. This CDR3 is 13 amino acids long. CDR1 is MNHEY, CDR2 SMNVEV, per germline (reference sequence). CDR3 coding DNA: TGTGCCAGCAGTTTAAGCGGGAGTAAAACCCAGTACTTC. This translates into CASSLSGSKTQYF.

This clonotype turned up a few times. The rearrangement joins TRBV9 to TRBJ1-6; D unresolved. V gave up 2 bases and J gave up 7 bases, with 13 bases separating them. The CDR3 loop spans 15 amino acids. Germline V gives CDR1 SGDLS, CDR2 YYNGEE. DNA of the CDR3: TGTGCCAGCAGCGTCTTCGGCGGGGAGAATTCACCCCTCCACTTT. It encodes CASSVFGGENSPLHF.

This clonotype was seen more than once but under ten times. This rearrangement joins TRBV7-9 to TRBJ2-2, with D tentatively TRBD1 (5 bases). There are 17 residues in the CDR3. V was clipped by 5 bases and J by 4 bases, with 20 bases between them. Germline V gives CDR1 SEHNR, CDR2 FQNEAQ (reference sequence). CDR3 loop: CASSPHPTDSLTGELFF. The CDR3 DNA sequence: TGTGCCAGCAGCCCCCACCCTACAGACAGTCTCACCGGGGAGCTGTTTTTT.

This clonotype showed up just a few times. V usage is TRBV7-9 and J usage is TRBJ2-5; D is uncertain. Germline V CDR1 and CDR2: SEHNR, FQNEAQ (reference sequence). The CDR3 consists of 14 residues. V lost 5 bases, J lost 1 base, and 11 bases lay in between. The DNA of the CDR3 is TGTGCCAGCAGCCAGACAAGTCTCCAAGAGACCCAGTACTTC. Its translation is CASSQTSLQETQYF.

This chain uses TRBV5-5 with TRBJ1-1; possible D gene TRBD1, 5 bases. Trimming cost V 4 bases and J 3 bases, with 13 bases left between them. This CDR3 region has 14 residues. Germline V gene data show CDR1 as SGHKS and CDR2 as YYEKEE (reference sequence). As DNA, the CDR3 is TGTGCCAGCAGCCCCCGGTGGGGGGACACTGAAGCTTTCTTT. As protein: CASSPRWGDTEAFF.

This clonotype was observed at least ten times. V is TRBV25-1 and J is TRBJ2-5; D might be TRBD1 (6 bases). Germline V CDR1 and CDR2: MGHDK, SYGVNS. This CDR3 has 15 amino acids. Between the trimmed V and J ends, which lost 7 bases and 5 bases, there was a span of 20 bases. The CDR3 loop is CASIRGTATDETQYF. CDR3 nucleotide sequence: TGTGCCAGCATAAGGGGGACCGCTACTGACGAGACCCAGTACTTC. Full variable domain (missing parts from reference TRBV25-1 and TRBJ2-5): EADIYQTPRYLVIGTGKKITLECSQTMGHDKMYWYQQDPGMELHLIHYSYGVNSTEKGDLSSESTVSRIRTEHFPLTLESARPSHTSQYLCASIRGTATDETQYFGPGTRLLVL.

This clonotype was counted many times. CDR3 sequence (DNA): TGCGCCAGCAGCCCACACGAGAACACCGGGGAGCTGTTTTTT. Protein sequence: CASSPHENTGELFF. The chain employs TRBV5-1 and TRBJ2-2; D remains unclear. The CDR3 length is 14 residues. The V end was cut by 4 bases, the J end by 1 base, with 8 bases between. The germline CDR1 and CDR2 sequences are SGHRS and YFSETQ.

The J gene is TRBJ2-2, the V gene TRBV7-6; 9 bases align to TRBD2. The CDR3 length is 14 residues. With 8 bases clipped from V and 5 bases from J, the junction kept 6 bases outside the gene matches. Germline-derived CDR1 and CDR2 are SGHVS and FNYEAQ. CDR3 sequence: CASGGLAGTGELFF. CDR3 coding DNA: TGTGCCAGCGGAGGCCTAGCGGGGACCGGGGAGCTGTTTTTT.

In this sample, this clonotype turned up many times. CDR3 sequence (DNA): TGTGCCAGCAGGATTCAGGACGGGGGGTACAATGAGCAGTTCTTC. Translated: CASRIQDGGYNEQFF. The chain recombines TRBV7-2 with TRBJ2-1, with 7 bases that match TRBD2. In germline, CDR1 is SGHTA, CDR2 FQGNSA. The CDR3 is made up of 15 amino acids. V shed 6 bases, J shed 4 bases, and the junction held 9 bases outside the gene matches.

The sample holds a few counts of this clonotype. This sequence joins TRBV20-1 and TRBJ2-5; the D gene is possibly TRBD1 (6 bases). V was cut by 3 bases and J by 3 bases, with 8 bases left in between. Germline CDR1 is DFQATT and CDR2 is SNEGSKA (reference sequence). This CDR3 is 12 amino acids long. DNA for the CDR3: TGCAGTGCTAGGAGGACAGAAGAGACCCAGTACTTC. Residues: CSARRTEETQYF.

This chain uses TRBV7-3 with TRBJ2-2; D gene uncertain. The CDR3 runs to 14 residues. Looked up from germline, CDR1 is SGHTA and CDR2 is FQGTGA. Trimming left V 4 bases short and J 4 bases short, with 10 bases between. The CDR3, as DNA: TGTGCCAGCAGCTCCTCGCGTGGCACCGGGGAGCTGTTTTTT. Amino acids: CASSSSRGTGELFF.

The chain employs TRBV5-6 and TRBJ2-2; TRBD2 is a possible D gene (6 bases). The CDR3 totals 15 residues. V lost 0 bases to trimming and J lost 3 bases, with 9 bases between them. The V gene's germline CDR1 is SGHDT and CDR2 YYEEEE. CDR3 loop: CASSLGGAYTGELFF. CDR3 coding DNA: TGTGCCAGCAGCTTGGGCGGGGCCTACACCGGGGAGCTGTTTTTT.

This clonotype was recorded many times. The V and J genes are TRBV29-1 and TRBJ2-7; no firm D call. V lost 1 base to trimming and J lost 5 bases, with 9 bases between them. Germline CDR1 SQVTM, CDR2 ANQGSEA. The CDR3 extends over 12 amino acids. The CDR3 sequence: CSVEGISDEQYF. The CDR3 DNA sequence: TGCAGCGTTGAAGGAATTAGTGACGAGCAGTACTTC.

This clonotype came up many times. The gene calls are TRBV5-1 and TRBJ2-3, with a possible D match to TRBD1 (6 bases). The CDR3 consists of 15 residues. Trimming cost V 5 bases and J 0 bases, with 13 bases left between them. CDR1 and CDR2 from the germline V gene are SGHRS and YFSETQ. The CDR3 region is CASSKGTTSTDTQYF. For the CDR3, the DNA is TGCGCCAGCAGTAAGGGGACAACTAGCACAGATACGCAGTATTTT.

This clonotype has ten or more counts. This rearrangement joins TRBV12-3 or TRBV12-4 to TRBJ2-7; 7 positions agree with TRBD2. Trimming took 8 bases from V and 2 from J; bases not matched to a gene: 9. The CDR3 covers 14 residues. In DNA, the CDR3 is TGTGCCAGCGGACTAGTGGGGAGGGCCTACGAGCAGTACTTC. Translation: CASGLVGRAYEQYF.

This clonotype was detected many times. The chain combines TRBV27 with TRBJ1-1; 9 bases map to TRBD1. Germline CDR1 MNHEY, CDR2 SMNVEV (reference sequence). V was pared by 3 bases and J by 6 bases, with 2 bases of the junction left unmatched. The CDR3 runs to 13 residues. Written as DNA, the CDR3 is TGTGCCAGCAGTTTCCGGGACAGGGCTGAAGCTTTCTTT. It codes for CASSFRDRAEAFF.

This clonotype occurred many times. This chain uses TRBV5-1 with TRBJ2-2, with a tentative D call TRBD2 (5 bases). The V end lost 2 bases, the J end lost 1 base, and 12 bases lay between the germline ends. Looked up from germline, CDR1 is SGHRS and CDR2 is YFSETQ. The CDR3 totals 16 residues. The CDR3 loop is CASSFQSSRNTGELFF. CDR3 coding DNA: TGCGCCAGCAGCTTTCAATCTAGCCGGAACACCGGGGAGCTGTTTTTT.

For this clonotype: A much larger clone lies a single base off, so this may be a read error. The chain links TRBV6-5 to TRBJ2-1; D unclear. Per germline, CDR1 MNHEY and CDR2 SVGAGI. CDR3 size: 15 residues. For the CDR3, the DNA is TGTGCCAGCAGTTACTCGATCCCCTCCCGGAATGAGCTGTTCTTC. Translating it yields CASSYSIPSRNELFF.

The chain has TRBV6-2 or TRBV6-3 and TRBJ2-2; D uncertain. V lost 0 bases, J lost 7 bases, and 12 bases lay in between. The CDR3 runs to 15 residues. CDR1 and CDR2 (germline): MNHEY, SVGEGT. CDR3 sequence (DNA): TGTGCCAGCAGTTACTCGAATTCGGGTTTCGGGGAGCTGTTTTTT. This gives the protein CASSYSNSGFGELFF.

The CDR3 DNA sequence: TGCAGTGCTAGAGTGCTGGGTGAAACAGGAACCCTCTACGAGCAGTACTTC. Protein: CSARVLGETGTLYEQYF. This chain joins TRBV20-1 and TRBJ2-7; a weak D match, TRBD1 (5 bases). This CDR3 has 17 amino acids. Germline-derived CDR1 and CDR2 are DFQATT and SNEGSKA (reference sequence). The germline V and J ends were trimmed by 1 base and 3 bases, with 22 bases remaining between them.

The chain links TRBV18 to TRBJ2-7; TRBD2 agrees at 13 bases. The ends lost 0 bases at V and 12 bases at J; junction bases unmatched: 11. This CDR3 comprises 16 residues. Germline-derived CDR1 and CDR2 are KGHSH and LQKENI. CDR3 in DNA: TGTGCCAGCTCACCACCTATCGGAGGACTAGCGGGAGATCGGTACTTC. Residues: CASSPPIGGLAGDRYF.

There are many counts of this clonotype. This chain connects TRBV29-1 to TRBJ2-7, with D possibly TRBD2 on 5 matching bases. CDR3 size: 13 residues. Germline CDR1 is SQVTM and CDR2 is ANQGSEA. V dropped 3 bases and J dropped 2 bases, with 11 bases sitting between them. The CDR3 coding sequence is TGCAGCGTTGAGGAGGCGGTCCCCTACGAGCAGTACTTC. As protein: CSVEEAVPYEQYF.